A single sample gave rise to the 5 T cell receptor beta chains below, sequenced in a study of CD8 T cells in Susac syndrome (dated by TCRdb to between 2018 and 2020). Libraries were built with the immunoSEQ multiplex PCR assay. RNA was extracted with the RNeasy kit and roughly 0.45 to 1 ug was reverse transcribed using random hexamers. The public reads were reprocessed in TCRdb via fastp at Q25 and MiXCR, keeping in-frame beta chains. Rows merge per CDR3 protein into single entries with the most common DNA and genes. Present in this sample are 100,000 to 150,000 distinct CDR3 sequences, about 92% of which were seen just once. Roughly 0.3% of the sample rests with the top ten. The sequenced sample consisted of CD8+ T cells from PBMCs. The receptors here all came from a human donor with multiple sclerosis.

The rearrangement joins TRBV19 to TRBJ2-7, with D maybe TRBD2 (5 bases). Germline V gene data show CDR1 as LNHDA and CDR2 as SQIVND (reference sequence). V was shortened by 3 bases and J by 3 bases, with 15 bases between the two germline ends. This CDR3 spans 15 amino acids. Here the CDR3 reads CASSIGSGVGYEQYF. CDR3 in DNA: TGTGCCAGTAGTATTGGTTCCGGGGTCGGCTACGAGCAGTACTTC.

V is TRBV27 and J is TRBJ2-3, with D hard to call. This CDR3 comprises 15 residues. The germline V gene encodes CDR1 MNHEY and CDR2 SMNVEV (reference sequence). Trimming removed 5 bases from V and 0 bases from J, with 12 bases in between. In DNA form, the CDR3 reads TGTGCCAGCAGTCTCTACGAAACTAGCACAGATACGCAGTATTTT. Its protein is CASSLYETSTDTQYF.

This chain uses TRBV11-2 with TRBJ2-7, with D possibly TRBD1 on 6 matching bases. Looked up from germline, CDR1 is SGHAT and CDR2 is FQNNGV. The CDR3 runs 11 residues. V lost 7 bases, J lost 6 bases, and 10 bases lay in between. CDR3 DNA: TGTGCCAGCAAAGAAGGGGGCGAGCAGTACTTC. Its translation: CASKEGGEQYF.

The CDR3 DNA follows: TGTGCCAGCAGTTTTGTATCAGGGAACACTGAAGCTTTCTTT. Translating it yields CASSFVSGNTEAFF. This chain links TRBV12-3 or TRBV12-4 with TRBJ1-1; D ambiguous. V lost 3 bases to trimming and J lost 1 base, with 9 bases between them. The CDR3 is 14 amino acids.

This clonotype has more than one count but fewer than ten. V gene TRBV25-1 combines with J gene TRBJ2-7; weak D call: TRBD2 (6 bases). CDR1 and CDR2 (germline): MGHDK, SYGVNS. V lost 3 bases, J lost 1 base, and 16 bases lay in between. The CDR3 loop spans 16 amino acids. CDR3 coding DNA: TGTGCCAGCAGTGATGTATGGGACCGGGAGTCCTACGAGCAGTACGTC. This translates into CASSDVWDRESYEQYV.